Given below is one T cell receptor (beta chain) in context. This sample stems from a study of blood T cell repertoires in COVID-19. Generated by immunoSEQ multiplex PCR, the TCRdb table keeps only in-frame clones and is missing some. The repertoire holds about 280,000 clones, with 75% to 85% as singletons. The sequenced sample consisted of peripheral blood. The clonotype comes from a man aged 50-60 years with active or convalescent COVID-19.

The CDR3 here is CASSTLIAGELYNEQFF. For the CDR3, the DNA is TGTGCCAGCAGCACACTAATAGCGGGAGAATTATACAATGAGCAGTTCTTC. The chain is built from TRBV5-6 and TRBJ2-1, with 9 bases matching TRBD2. The junction had 12 bases not matched to a gene; V was cut back by 4 bases and J by 4 bases. The CDR3 length is 17 residues. The germline V gene has CDR1 SGHDT and CDR2 YYEEEE.